These 14 T cell receptor beta chains came from one sample sequenced in a study of T-cell reconstitution after alpha-beta-depleted transplantation in children. As it was prepared, the TCRbeta library received unique molecular identifiers. TCRdb reanalysed the PCR reads using MiXCR and keeps one entry per CDR3 protein. This table has 640,000 or so distinct CDR3 sequences, about 15% appearing once. Sequences were derived from PBMCs from the stem cell graft donor, sampled from the stem cell graft. The source of these receptors is a human donor who donated a stem cell graft to a child with acute myeloid leukemia.

This clonotype was seen many times. The rearrangement uses TRBV20-1 and TRBJ1-1; a possible D gene is TRBD1 (5 bases). The V gene lost 3 bases and the J gene lost 4 bases, with 12 bases spanning the gap. There are 13 residues in the CDR3. In germline, CDR1 is DFQATT, CDR2 SNEGSKA (reference sequence). CDR3: CSASRQGGTEAFF. The CDR3, as DNA: TGCAGTGCTAGTAGGCAGGGTGGCACTGAAGCTTTCTTT.

This clonotype was observed at least ten times. The chain recombines TRBV29-1 with TRBJ2-5; D is perhaps TRBD1 or TRBD2 (5 bases each). Germline V gives CDR1 SQVTM, CDR2 ANQGSEA. The germline V and J ends were trimmed by 4 bases and 5 bases, with 20 bases remaining between them. There are 15 residues in the CDR3. The CDR3 loop is CSVVKGTPAVETQYF. CDR3 bases: TGCAGCGTTGTAAAAGGGACCCCCGCGGTGGAGACCCAGTACTTC.

The chain recombines TRBV20-1 with TRBJ2-1; the D is unclear. V dropped 4 bases and J dropped 0 bases, with 10 bases sitting between them. The germline V gene has CDR1 DFQATT and CDR2 SNEGSKA (reference sequence). The CDR3 totals 14 residues. The CDR3 loop reads CSAKSLSSYNEQFF. The CDR3 nucleotides read TGCAGTGCTAAATCATTGAGCTCCTACAATGAGCAGTTCTTC.

The CDR3 DNA is TGTGCCATCGCCGGGACGGCCGGCTCCTACGAGCAGTACTTC. Protein sequence: CAIAGTAGSYEQYF. The chain carries TRBV10-3 and TRBJ2-7; D is tentatively TRBD1 or TRBD2 (5 bases each). The CDR3 loop spans 14 amino acids. V was clipped by 8 bases and J by 0 bases, with 14 bases between them. Germline-derived CDR1 and CDR2 are ENHRY and SYGVKD.

Ten or more counts support this clonotype. The V and J genes are TRBV29-1 and TRBJ1-1; 10 nucleotides line up with TRBD1. Germline V gives CDR1 SQVTM, CDR2 ANQGSEA. The CDR3 has 17 residues. Trimming took 7 bases from V and 3 from J; bases not matched to a gene: 17. This CDR3 reads CSAGGKEGTGAYTEAFF. In DNA form, the CDR3 reads TGCAGCGCTGGGGGGAAGGAAGGGACAGGGGCTTACACTGAAGCTTTCTTT.

Many counts were recorded for this clonotype. V usage is TRBV27 and J usage is TRBJ2-7; unclear D gene. Germline assignment: CDR1 MNHEY and CDR2 SMNVEV (reference sequence). CDR3 length equals 15 residues. Trimming pared 2 bases from V and 6 bases from J, leaving 17 bases between. The chain's CDR3 is CASSLEKKRLLEQYV. CDR3 nucleotides: TGTGCCAGCAGTTTAGAGAAAAAACGACTTCTCGAGCAGTACGTC.

This clonotype was seen a handful of times. The rearrangement joins TRBV7-9 to TRBJ1-2; no definite D call. The V end lost 5 bases, the J end lost 4 bases, and 11 bases lay between the germline ends. CDR1 is SEHNR, CDR2 FQNEAQ, per germline (reference sequence). This CDR3 comprises 13 residues. CDR3 in amino acids: CASSPGKVYGYTF. The CDR3 DNA is TGTGCCAGCAGCCCGGGGAAGGTCTATGGCTACACCTTC.

At least ten counts were recorded for this clonotype. The chain couples TRBV20-1 to TRBJ2-4; TRBD2 agrees at 9 bases. The germline V gene encodes CDR1 DFQATT and CDR2 SNEGSKA (reference sequence). The CDR3 has 14 residues. J was trimmed by 8 bases and V by 7 bases; bases with no gene match: 12. CDR3 in amino acids: CSVLAGEVRDIQYF. CDR3 sequence (DNA): TGCAGTGTTTTAGCGGGGGAGGTACGGGACATTCAGTACTTC.

The table lists this clonotype with a few counts. V gene TRBV7-9 combines with J gene TRBJ1-4; TRBD1 might be the D (5 bases). The CDR3 runs 14 residues. Trimming stripped 1 base from V and 6 bases from J, with 9 bases between. In germline, CDR1 is SEHNR, CDR2 FQNEAQ (reference sequence). CDR3 coding DNA: TGTGCCAGCAGCTTAGGAGGGACCCATGAAAAACTGTTTTTT. Amino acids: CASSLGGTHEKLFF.

This clonotype was observed a handful of times. V gene TRBV19 combines with J gene TRBJ1-2; a possible D gene is TRBD1 (5 bases). Per the germline V gene, CDR1 is LNHDA and CDR2 is SQIVND (reference sequence). The CDR3 length is 13 residues. V lost 9 bases and J 8 bases, leaving 19 bases between the germline ends. DNA for the CDR3: TGTGCCAGCTTCCAGGACAAGCTACAAGGCTACACCTTC. Translating it yields CASFQDKLQGYTF.

The CDR3 DNA is TGTGCCAGCAGTCCGCCGACAGGGGGGAGCACAGATACGCAGTATTTT. Its translation is CASSPPTGGSTDTQYF. The genes are TRBV12-3 or TRBV12-4 and TRBJ2-3, with TRBD1 matching over 9 bases. The J segment lost 0 bases and the V segment lost 5 bases, leaving 6 bases of the junction unmatched. There are 16 residues in the CDR3.

This clonotype came up many times. This chain links TRBV20-1 with TRBJ2-5; possibly TRBD2 for D (5 bases). Germline CDR1 DFQATT, CDR2 SNEGSKA (reference sequence). This CDR3 comprises 13 residues. Trimming took off 6 bases at V and 1 base at J, with 12 bases between the two ends. In DNA, the CDR3 is TGCAGTGCCCTAGCTGGAGCCCAAGAGACCCAGTACTTC. Its protein product is CSALAGAQETQYF.

V usage is TRBV12-3 or TRBV12-4 and J usage is TRBJ2-5, with D maybe TRBD1 (6 bases). V lost 2 bases to trimming and J lost 5 bases, with 12 bases between them. The CDR3 is 14 amino acids. The CDR3 spells CASSLPGGWETQYF. The CDR3 DNA follows: TGTGCCAGCAGTTTACCTGGGGGCTGGGAGACCCAGTACTTC.

The genes are TRBV24-1 and TRBJ2-4; D might be TRBD1 or TRBD2, each matching 5 bases. Germline CDR1 reads KGHDR; CDR2 reads SFDVKD. The germline V and J ends were trimmed by 7 bases and 9 bases, with 9 bases remaining between them. The CDR3 spans 11 residues. The CDR3 reads CATSEGSIQYF. CDR3 DNA sequence: TGTGCCACCAGCGAGGGGAGCATTCAGTACTTC.